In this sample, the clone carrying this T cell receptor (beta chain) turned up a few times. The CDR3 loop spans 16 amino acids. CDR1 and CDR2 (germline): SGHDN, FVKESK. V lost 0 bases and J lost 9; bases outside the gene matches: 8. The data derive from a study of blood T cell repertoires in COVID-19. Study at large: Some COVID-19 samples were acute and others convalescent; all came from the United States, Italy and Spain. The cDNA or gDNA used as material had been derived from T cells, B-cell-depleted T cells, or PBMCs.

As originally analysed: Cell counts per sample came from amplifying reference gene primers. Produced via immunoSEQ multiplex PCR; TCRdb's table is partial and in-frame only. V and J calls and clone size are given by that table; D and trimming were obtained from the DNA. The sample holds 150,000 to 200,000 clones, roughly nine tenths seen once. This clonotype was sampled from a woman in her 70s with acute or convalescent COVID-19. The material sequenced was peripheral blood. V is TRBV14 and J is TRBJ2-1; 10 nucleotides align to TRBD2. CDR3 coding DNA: TGTGCCAGCAGCCAAGATAGGCTAGCGGGAGTGGGTGAGCAGTTCTTC. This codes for CASSQDRLAGVGEQFF.